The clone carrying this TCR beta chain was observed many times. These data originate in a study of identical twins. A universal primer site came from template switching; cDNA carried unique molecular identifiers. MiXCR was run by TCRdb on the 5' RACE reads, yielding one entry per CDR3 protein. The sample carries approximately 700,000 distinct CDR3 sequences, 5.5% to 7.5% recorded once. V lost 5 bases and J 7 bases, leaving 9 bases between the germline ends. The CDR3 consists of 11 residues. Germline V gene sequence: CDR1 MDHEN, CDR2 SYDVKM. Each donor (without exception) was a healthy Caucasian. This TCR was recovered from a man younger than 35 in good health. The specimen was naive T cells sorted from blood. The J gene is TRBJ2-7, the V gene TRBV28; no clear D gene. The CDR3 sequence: CASSGTFEQYF. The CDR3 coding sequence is TGTGCCAGCAGTGGCACCTTTGAGCAGTACTTC.